Each of the 25 T cell receptor beta chains below was sequenced from the same sample in a study of T cell responses to AZD1222 COVID-19 vaccine. Profiled with immunoSEQ multiplex PCR; TCRdb holds only in-frame clones, not every one. This table has more than 100,000 clones, roughly 88% appearing once. The input for sequencing was peripheral blood, taken on day 0 of AZD1222 vaccination. The source is an adult in good health.

The rearrangement joins TRBV6-1 to TRBJ1-4; D is unresolved. CDR3 length: 13 residues. V dropped 0 bases and J dropped 4 bases, with 3 bases sitting between them. In germline, CDR1 is MNHNS, CDR2 SASEGT. The chain's CDR3 is CASSEARNEKLFF. The CDR3 nucleotides are TGTGCCAGCAGTGAAGCCCGTAATGAAAAACTGTTTTTT.

The rearrangement joins TRBV28 to TRBJ1-4, with D hard to call. The CDR3 extends over 15 amino acids. Germline lookup yields CDR1 MDHEN and CDR2 SYDVKM. With 2 bases removed from V and 0 bases from J, the gap between germline ends came to 7 bases. The CDR3 coding sequence is TGTGCCAGCAGTTTAGGCAGTGCAACTAATGAAAAACTGTTTTTT. Protein sequence: CASSLGSATNEKLFF.

The chain combines TRBV28 with TRBJ1-5, with a weak D call TRBD1 (5 bases). The CDR3 spans 13 residues. Germline V gives CDR1 MDHEN, CDR2 SYDVKM. V lost 7 bases and J 5 bases, leaving 12 bases between the germline ends. The CDR3 sequence: CASISKGDQPQHF. CDR3 DNA sequence: TGTGCCAGCATCTCTAAAGGGGATCAGCCCCAGCATTTT.

The chain links TRBV15 to TRBJ1-5; weak D call: TRBD1 (6 bases). Germline V gives CDR1 LNHNV, CDR2 YYDKDF (reference sequence). The CDR3 consists of 15 residues. Deletions cut 0 bases from V and 4 bases from J, with 10 bases between. The CDR3 region has the DNA TGTGCCACCAGCAGAGATAGGGGGTCTAATCAGCCCCAGCATTTT. The encoded protein is CATSRDRGSNQPQHF.

This sequence joins TRBV7-8 and TRBJ2-2, with TRBD2 identical over 11 bases. The length of the CDR3 is 18 residues. The J segment lost 1 base and the V segment lost 1 base, leaving 5 bases of the junction unmatched. Germline-derived CDR1 and CDR2 are SGHVS and FQNEAQ. The DNA of the CDR3 is TGTGCCAGCAGCTTAGGACGGGGGACTAGCGGGAACACCGGGGAGCTGTTTTTT. The encoded protein is CASSLGRGTSGNTGELFF.

This clone was found once. The rearrangement links TRBV12-3 or TRBV12-4 to TRBJ1-1, with D unresolved. Trimming left V 5 bases short and J 5 bases short, with 9 bases between. The CDR3 loop spans 12 amino acids. The CDR3 region has the DNA TGTGCCAGCAGTGTATTGGGGACTGAAGCTTTCTTT. It translates to CASSVLGTEAFF.

This chain links TRBV5-4 with TRBJ2-1; maybe TRBD1 (6 bases). This CDR3 is 14 amino acids long. Germline CDR1 SGHNT, CDR2 YYREEE (reference sequence). Trimming stripped 6 bases from V and 0 bases from J, with 10 bases between. CDR3 in DNA: TGTGCCAGCACGCAGGGGAGCTCCTACAATGAGCAGTTCTTC. It yields the protein CASTQGSSYNEQFF.

This chain connects TRBV3-1 (or the pseudogene TRBV3-2) to TRBJ2-1; D gene uncertain. Germline-derived CDR1 and CDR2 are LGHDT and YNNKEL (reference sequence). Trimming pared 3 bases from V and 7 bases from J, leaving 13 bases between. The CDR3 runs 14 residues. Here the CDR3 reads CASSHPVRGNEQFF. The CDR3 DNA reads as TGTGCCAGCAGCCACCCCGTCCGCGGAAATGAGCAGTTCTTC.

This clone was recorded only once. The chain employs TRBV5-1 and TRBJ1-6; D unclear. With 0 bases removed from V and 9 bases from J, the gap between germline ends came to 7 bases. This CDR3 is 13 amino acids long. Per germline, CDR1 SGHRS and CDR2 YFSETQ. The CDR3 DNA reads TGCGCCAGCAGCTTGGTTACTGGTTCACCCCTCCACTTT. Translation: CASSLVTGSPLHF.

CDR3: CAISEEWGSNQPQHF. As DNA, the CDR3 is TGTGCCATCAGTGAGGAGTGGGGGAGCAATCAGCCCCAGCATTTT. The rearrangement joins TRBV10-3 to TRBJ1-5; a weak D match, TRBD1 (5 bases). Germline CDR1 is ENHRY and CDR2 is SYGVKD. The CDR3 has 15 amino acids. V was cut by 2 bases and J by 1 base, with 9 bases left in between.

This chain uses TRBV5-4 with TRBJ1-2; 8 bases are a match to TRBD1. V was pared by 1 base and J by 7 bases, with 3 bases of the junction left unmatched. Germline V CDR1 and CDR2: SGHNT, YYREEE (reference sequence). This CDR3 has 13 residues. CDR3 DNA sequence: TGTGCCAGCAGCTTGCAGGGGGCGTCTGGCTACACCTTC. It is translated as CASSLQGASGYTF.

This rearrangement joins TRBV5-1 to TRBJ2-7; 7 nucleotides line up with TRBD1. Trimming cost V 0 bases and J 2 bases; bases outside gene matches: 2. Germline V CDR1 and CDR2: SGHRS, YFSETQ. The CDR3 spans 14 residues. For the CDR3, the DNA is TGCGCCAGCAGCTTGGGGGGACAGACCTACGAGCAGTACTTC. It yields the protein CASSLGGQTYEQYF.

The V and J genes are TRBV27 and TRBJ1-6, with a tentative D call TRBD1 (6 bases). The CDR3 covers 15 residues. The germline V gene has CDR1 MNHEY and CDR2 SMNVEV (reference sequence). The germline V and J ends were trimmed by 2 bases and 6 bases, with 11 bases remaining between them. CDR3 sequence: CASSLQDRSNSPLHF. For the CDR3, the DNA is TGTGCCAGCAGTTTACAGGACAGAAGTAATTCACCCCTCCACTTT.

The chain carries TRBV4-3 and TRBJ1-1, with no clear D. CDR1 LGHNA and CDR2 YSLEER come from the germline V gene. V was trimmed by 2 bases and J by 11 bases, leaving 18 bases between them. This CDR3 spans 14 amino acids. The CDR3: CASSQSGLLEEAFF. The DNA for the CDR3 is TGCGCCAGCAGCCAATCCGGTCTTCTCGAGGAGGCTTTCTTT.

V is TRBV7-9 and J is TRBJ2-7; D call uncertain. Per the germline V gene, CDR1 is SEHNR and CDR2 is FQNEAQ (reference sequence). The CDR3 has 14 residues. Trimming left V 6 bases short and J 3 bases short, with 15 bases between. CDR3 sequence (DNA): TGTGCCAGCAGTCTTGACACTTCCCTCTACGAGCAGTACTTC. Its translation is CASSLDTSLYEQYF.

J is TRBJ2-7 and V is TRBV28; 11 positions agree with TRBD2. The V gene end was trimmed by 6 bases and the J gene end by 7 bases; junction bases not matched to a gene: 11. CDR1 and CDR2 (germline): MDHEN, SYDVKM. The CDR3 is made up of 15 amino acids. Here the CDR3 reads CASSLAVAGGGEQYF. The CDR3 nucleotides are TGTGCCAGCAGCCTGGCGGTAGCGGGAGGGGGGGAGCAGTACTTC.

The rearrangement links TRBV2 to TRBJ1-6, with 7 bases identical to TRBD1. CDR1 is SNHLY, CDR2 FYNNEI, per germline. The V and J ends lost 7 bases and 7 bases, in that order; junction bases with no gene match: 7. The CDR3 consists of 14 residues. The CDR3 DNA is TGTGCCAGCAAATCCGGGACAGAGAATTCACCCCTCCACTTT. This gives the protein CASKSGTENSPLHF.

The rearrangement joins TRBV6-2 or TRBV6-3 to TRBJ1-2; a weak D match, TRBD1 (5 bases). This CDR3 comprises 18 residues. From germline, CDR1 is MNHEY and CDR2 SVGEGT. The V end was cut by 0 bases, the J end by 0 bases, with 17 bases between. CDR3 bases: TGTGCCAGCAGTTACTCCGCCAGGGACCTTCGGACTAACTATGGCTACACCTTC. Protein: CASSYSARDLRTNYGYTF.

This chain connects TRBV6-2 or TRBV6-3 to TRBJ1-5; possibly TRBD1 for D (6 bases). The CDR3 is made up of 18 amino acids. Deletions cut 5 bases from V and 4 bases from J, with 24 bases between. CDR1 MNHEY and CDR2 SVGEGT come from the germline V gene. The CDR3 here is CASSPRFGGREANQPQHF. The DNA for the CDR3 is TGTGCCAGCAGTCCACGTTTTGGGGGCAGGGAGGCGAATCAGCCCCAGCATTTT.

The chain has TRBV2 and TRBJ2-7, with 8 nucleotides matching TRBD2. V lost 0 bases and J lost 0; bases outside the gene matches: 10. CDR3 size: 18 residues. The germline CDR1 and CDR2 sequences are SNHLY and FYNNEI. The CDR3 region has the DNA TGTGCCAGCAGTGAAGCCCCAGCGGGAGAGAGGAGCTCCTACGAGCAGTACTTC. Translation gives CASSEAPAGERSSYEQYF. The full variable domain, with the rest looked up from reference TRBV2 and TRBJ2-7, is EPEVTQTPSHQVTQMGQEVILRCVPISNHLYFYWYRQILGQKVEFLVSFYNNEISEKSEIFDDQFSVERPDGSNFTLKIRSTKLEDSAMYFCASSEAPAGERSSYEQYFGPGTRLTVT.

V usage is TRBV28 and J usage is TRBJ1-4; D is unclear. Looked up from germline, CDR1 is MDHEN and CDR2 is SYDVKM. The V gene lost 7 bases and the J gene lost 8 bases, with 14 bases spanning the gap. The CDR3 consists of 13 residues. The CDR3: CASTSHGQEKLFF. The CDR3 nucleotides read TGTGCCAGCACCAGTCACGGCCAAGAAAAACTGTTTTTT.

V is TRBV12-3 or TRBV12-4 and J is TRBJ1-2, with D unresolved. The length of the CDR3 is 13 residues. Trimming shortened V by 6 bases and J by 7 bases, and 15 bases separated the two germline ends. The CDR3 reads CASSLRGSGGYTF. The CDR3 nucleotides are TGTGCCAGCAGCCTACGGGGAAGTGGTGGCTACACCTTC.

The rearrangement links TRBV25-1 to TRBJ1-5, with unresolved D. The V end lost 3 bases, the J end lost 2 bases, and 11 bases lay between the germline ends. This CDR3 contains 15 residues. Germline CDR1 is MGHDK and CDR2 is SYGVNS. The CDR3 DNA is TGTGCCAGCAGTGAGCCCGGGCTAGGCAATCAGCCCCAGCATTTT. Translated, it gives CASSEPGLGNQPQHF.

J is TRBJ2-7 and V is TRBV10-3, with 13 bases identical to TRBD2. Germline values: CDR1 ENHRY, CDR2 SYGVKD. The CDR3 runs 17 residues. V lost 10 bases, J lost 2 bases, and 14 bases stayed unmatched. The CDR3 loop reads CATTDTSGGASPYEQYF. The CDR3 bases are TGTGCCACTACGGATACTAGCGGGGGGGCATCCCCCTACGAGCAGTACTTC.

This chain links TRBV2 with TRBJ1-6, with 8 nucleotides matching TRBD1. CDR3 length equals 14 residues. Per the germline V gene, CDR1 is SNHLY and CDR2 is FYNNEI. Trimming at V came to 3 bases and at J to 7 bases, leaving 2 bases not matched to a gene. The DNA of the CDR3 is TGTGCCAGCAGTGATCGACAGGGGAATTCACCCCTCCACTTT. Translating gives CASSDRQGNSPLHF.